This TCR beta chain came from a study of cytomegalovirus exposure and HLA in healthy donors. PCR was performed using 60 Vbeta and 13 Jbeta primers. Produced via immunoSEQ multiplex PCR; TCRdb's table is partial and in-frame only. The profile shows some 120,000 clones, around three quarters of them singletons. The study, taken as a whole, reports: The study had only CMV serostatus as immune exposure information.

The V and J ends lost 6 bases and 0 bases respectively, with 12 bases between them. The germline V gene has CDR1 MDHEN and CDR2 SYDVKM. The CDR3 has 14 amino acids. About this clone itself: Its antigen is not known.

Sequencing used PBMCs. The chain has TRBV28 and TRBJ2-7, with D tentatively TRBD2 (6 bases). The TCR sequence derives from a man between 18 and 29 years old in good health and CMV-seropositive. CDR3 sequence: CASSGTLSSYEQYF. DNA of the CDR3: TGTGCCAGCAGCGGGACTTTAAGCTCCTACGAGCAGTACTTC.